The rows below give T cell receptor beta chains drawn from one sample of a study of technical replicates of blood from a few donors. Assay used: immunoSEQ multiplex PCR; TCRdb lists only in-frame clones, some missing. The table includes 91,000 or so clones, approximately 95% detected once. The sample consisted of T cells isolated from PBMCs. The receptors here all came from a human donor in good health. Both conserved end residues are part of each CDR3. Each record gives: clone size, D gene, V gene, J gene, CDR3 protein, CDR3 DNA. A D gene is named only where the DNA matches it firmly. Size tells how often a clone was seen (once, few, many) or the class of an expanded clone, and some rows leave it out.

size: .; D: .; V: TRBV9; J: TRBJ2-1; CDR3: CASSDTGSYNEQFF; DNA: TGTGCCAGCAGTGACACAGGTTCCTACAATGAGCAGTTCTTC
size: .; D: TRBD1; V: TRBV28; J: TRBJ2-5; CDR3: CASSPDRVKYF; DNA: TGTGCCAGCAGTCCGGACAGGGTTAAGTACTTC
size: .; D: .; V: TRBV7-8; J: TRBJ1-1; CDR3: CASSLPRDTALGRLVNTEAFF; DNA: TGTGCCAGCAGCTTACCCCGGGACACTGCTCTCGGTCGGCTCGTGAACACTGAAGCTTTCTTT
size: .; D: .; V: TRBV10-2; J: TRBJ2-5; CDR3: CASSESLETQYF; DNA: TGCGCCAGCAGTGAGTCACTGGAGACCCAGTACTTC
size: .; D: .; V: TRBV7-7; J: TRBJ2-2; CDR3: CASSPRGSPNTGELFF; DNA: TGTGCCAGCAGCCCCAGGGGTAGTCCGAACACCGGGGAGCTGTTTTTT
size: .; D: .; V: TRBV13; J: TRBJ2-1; CDR3: CASSSIPRDEQFF; DNA: TGTGCCAGCAGCTCCATCCCGCGGGATGAGCAGTTCTTC
size: .; D: .; V: TRBV4-1; J: TRBJ2-1; CDR3: CASSLTGNNEQFF; DNA: TGCGCCAGCAGTCTGACTGGAAACAATGAGCAGTTCTTC
size: .; D: TRBD1; V: TRBV6-1; J: TRBJ1-2; CDR3: CASSGVRGQGHYGYTF; DNA: TGTGCCAGCAGTGGCGTCCGAGGACAGGGGCACTATGGCTACACCTTC
size: .; D: TRBD2; V: TRBV19; J: TRBJ2-1; CDR3: CASSGLAGHNEQFF; DNA: TGTGCCAGTAGCGGGCTAGCGGGCCACAATGAGCAGTTCTTC
size: once; D: .; V: TRBV4-1; J: TRBJ2-3; CDR3: CASKNTGNTDTQYF; DNA: TGCGCCAGCAAGAATACAGGGAACACAGATACGCAGTATTTT
size: .; D: TRBD1; V: TRBV13; J: TRBJ1-5; CDR3: CASSVGTGRNQPQHF; DNA: TGTGCCAGCAGCGTCGGGACAGGAAGAAATCAGCCCCAGCATTTT
size: .; D: TRBD1; V: TRBV7-9; J: TRBJ1-1; CDR3: CASSFGDETGKNTEAFF; DNA: TGTGCCAGCAGCTTTGGTGATGAGACAGGGAAGAACACTGAAGCTTTCTTT
size: .; D: TRBD2; V: TRBV27; J: TRBJ2-3; CDR3: CASSLRVAGVKSTDTQYF; DNA: TGTGCCAGCAGTTTGAGAGTAGCGGGAGTAAAGAGCACAGATACGCAGTATTTT
size: .; D: .; V: TRBV5-1; J: TRBJ1-1; CDR3: CASSFWLQGETEAFF; DNA: TGCGCCAGCAGCTTCTGGCTACAGGGAGAAACTGAAGCTTTCTTT
size: .; D: TRBD2; V: TRBV6-5; J: TRBJ2-1; CDR3: CASSSGLAGNEQFF; DNA: TGTGCCAGCAGTTCGGGACTAGCGGGGAATGAGCAGTTCTTC
size: .; D: TRBD1; V: TRBV19; J: TRBJ2-1; CDR3: CASSLRDRSSYNEQFF; DNA: TGTGCCAGTAGTCTCCGGGACAGGAGCTCCTACAATGAGCAGTTCTTC
size: .; D: TRBD2; V: TRBV4-1; J: TRBJ2-3; CDR3: CASSQSGASGSSTDTQYF; DNA: TGCGCCAGCAGCCAATCTGGGGCTAGCGGGAGCAGCACAGATACGCAGTATTTT
size: .; D: .; V: TRBV29-1; J: TRBJ1-5; CDR3: CSVAGRNQPQHF; DNA: TGCAGCGTTGCGGGGAGGAATCAGCCCCAGCATTTT
size: .; D: TRBD1; V: TRBV5-5; J: TRBJ1-1; CDR3: CASSRTGVNTEAFF; DNA: TGTGCCAGCAGCAGGACAGGGGTGAACACTGAAGCTTTCTTT
size: .; D: .; V: TRBV9; J: TRBJ1-1; CDR3: CASSEPQQGMNTEAFF; DNA: TGTGCCAGCAGCGAGCCCCAACAGGGAATGAACACTGAAGCTTTCTTT
size: once; D: TRBD1; V: TRBV10-3; J: TRBJ2-2; CDR3: CAISLRGQGDTGELFF; DNA: TGTGCCATCAGTCTGCGCGGACAGGGAGACACCGGGGAGCTGTTTTTT
size: .; D: TRBD2; V: TRBV14; J: TRBJ2-1; CDR3: CASSQSSLAGGEGEQFF; DNA: TGTGCCAGCAGCCAGTCTAGTCTAGCGGGAGGGGAAGGTGAGCAGTTCTTC
size: .; D: TRBD2; V: TRBV12-5; J: TRBJ2-1; CDR3: CASGFVLAGGTEQFF; DNA: TGTGCTAGTGGTTTTGTACTAGCGGGGGGAACTGAGCAGTTCTTC
size: .; D: .; V: TRBV11-3; J: TRBJ2-1; CDR3: CASSLGGLNEQFF; DNA: TGTGCCAGCAGCTTAGGAGGCCTCAATGAGCAGTTCTTC
size: .; D: .; V: TRBV20-1; J: TRBJ2-7; CDR3: CSVAGVDEQYF; DNA: TGCAGTGTGGCAGGGGTGGACGAGCAGTACTTC
size: .; D: .; V: TRBV4-1; J: TRBJ1-1; CDR3: CASSQWQGSNTEAFF; DNA: TGCGCCAGCAGCCAATGGCAGGGCTCGAACACTGAAGCTTTCTTT
size: .; D: TRBD1; V: TRBV4-1; J: TRBJ2-1; CDR3: CASSQDPGGGDEQFF; DNA: TGCGCCAGCAGCCAAGATCCAGGGGGTGGCGATGAGCAGTTCTTC
size: .; D: TRBD1; V: TRBV5-1; J: TRBJ2-5; CDR3: CASSPPGQETQETQYF; DNA: TGCGCCAGCAGTCCCCCGGGACAGGAGACCCAAGAGACCCAGTACTTC
size: .; D: .; V: TRBV19; J: TRBJ1-2; CDR3: CASSGQSYTF; DNA: TGTGCCAGTAGTGGACAGAGCTACACCTTC
size: .; D: TRBD1; V: TRBV5-8; J: TRBJ2-7; CDR3: CASRNRGSYEQYF; DNA: TGTGCCAGCAGGAACAGGGGCTCCTACGAGCAGTACTTC
size: .; D: .; V: TRBV6-1; J: TRBJ1-1; CDR3: CASSETGRATEAFF; DNA: TGTGCCAGCAGTGAGACCGGGCGGGCCACTGAAGCTTTCTTT
size: .; D: TRBD1; V: TRBV5-4; J: TRBJ2-5; CDR3: CASSNRGQGKETQYF; DNA: TGTGCCAGCAGCAACCGTGGACAGGGAAAAGAGACCCAGTACTTC
size: .; D: TRBD1; V: TRBV28; J: TRBJ2-7; CDR3: CASSQGQGLYEQYF; DNA: TGTGCCAGCAGTCAGGGACAGGGGCTCTACGAGCAGTACTTC
size: .; D: .; V: TRBV9; J: TRBJ2-5; CDR3: CASSEGPLRETQYF; DNA: TGTGCCAGCAGCGAGGGGCCTCTCAGAGAGACCCAGTACTTC
size: .; D: .; V: TRBV2; J: TRBJ2-1; CDR3: CASYLDRQSYNEQFF; DNA: TGTGCCAGTTACCTGGACAGACAAAGCTACAATGAGCAGTTCTTC
size: .; D: TRBD1; V: TRBV7-6; J: TRBJ2-5; CDR3: CASSLGLAGGRETQYF; DNA: TGTGCCAGCAGCTTAGGCTTAGCAGGGGGTCGGGAGACCCAGTACTTC
size: .; D: TRBD1; V: TRBV5-1; J: TRBJ2-7; CDR3: CASGTYKDRLGYEQYF; DNA: TGCGCCAGCGGTACCTATAAGGACAGGTTGGGGTACGAGCAGTACTTC
size: .; D: .; V: TRBV7-9; J: TRBJ2-7; CDR3: CASSLGVYEQYF; DNA: TGTGCCAGCAGCTTAGGAGTGTACGAGCAGTACTTC
size: .; D: TRBD1; V: TRBV5-1; J: TRBJ2-1; CDR3: CASSLRQGGNEQFF; DNA: TGCGCCAGCAGCTTGCGACAGGGTGGCAATGAGCAGTTCTTC
size: .; D: .; V: TRBV27; J: TRBJ2-7; CDR3: CASSLGRDYEQYF; DNA: TGTGCCAGCAGTTTGGGCAGGGATTACGAGCAGTACTTC
size: .; D: TRBD1; V: TRBV19; J: TRBJ1-5; CDR3: CASSRQGYSNQPQHF; DNA: TGTGCCAGTAGTAGACAGGGCTATAGCAATCAGCCCCAGCATTTT
size: .; D: TRBD1; V: TRBV6-1; J: TRBJ1-1; CDR3: CASSEQGVWTEAFF; DNA: TGTGCCAGCAGTGAACAGGGGGTATGGACTGAAGCTTTCTTT
size: .; D: .; V: TRBV5-4; J: TRBJ2-2; CDR3: CASSYGSSGELFF; DNA: TGTGCCAGCAGCTACGGTTCGTCCGGGGAGCTGTTTTTT
size: .; D: .; V: TRBV4-1; J: TRBJ1-5; CDR3: CASSQEADPFSNQPQHF; DNA: TGCGCCAGCAGCCAAGAGGCAGATCCATTTAGCAATCAGCCCCAGCATTTT
size: .; D: .; V: TRBV7-8; J: TRBJ2-7; CDR3: CASSSSRGSYEQYF; DNA: TGTGCCAGCAGCTCTTCGCGGGGTTCCTACGAGCAGTACTTC
size: .; D: TRBD1; V: TRBV2; J: TRBJ2-5; CDR3: CASSGDRGQETQYF; DNA: TGTGCCAGCAGCGGGGACAGGGGGCAAGAGACCCAGTACTTC
size: once; D: .; V: TRBV19; J: TRBJ2-2; CDR3: CASSIRTDDTGELFF; DNA: TGTGCCAGTAGTATACGGACAGATGACACCGGGGAGCTGTTTTTT
size: .; D: TRBD1; V: TRBV6-6; J: TRBJ1-3; CDR3: CASSTDRAGNTIYF; DNA: TGTGCCAGCAGTACCGACAGGGCTGGAAACACCATATATTTT
size: .; D: TRBD2; V: TRBV6-5; J: TRBJ2-1; CDR3: CASSRYSGGGYEQFF; DNA: TGTGCCAGCAGTCGATATTCGGGGGGGGGCTATGAGCAGTTCTTC
size: once; D: TRBD1; V: TRBV30; J: TRBJ2-2; CDR3: CAWSSSRTGLNTGELFF; DNA: TGTGCCTGGAGTTCCTCCAGGACAGGGTTGAACACCGGGGAGCTGTTTTTT
size: .; D: TRBD2; V: TRBV19; J: TRBJ2-7; CDR3: CASRRGLAGGQPYEQYF; DNA: TGTGCCAGTCGTCGGGGACTAGCGGGAGGCCAACCCTACGAGCAGTACTTC
size: .; D: .; V: TRBV19; J: TRBJ1-5; CDR3: CASSLDQWTNQPQHF; DNA: TGTGCCAGTAGTCTGGATCAGTGGACAAATCAGCCCCAGCATTTT
size: .; D: TRBD1; V: TRBV19; J: TRBJ1-1; CDR3: CASSFFTGDNEAFF; DNA: TGTGCCAGTAGCTTTTTCACAGGGGACAATGAAGCTTTCTTT
size: once; D: .; V: TRBV5-1; J: TRBJ1-4; CDR3: CASSLGGEREKLFF; DNA: TGCGCCAGCAGCTTGGGTGGGGAGCGTGAAAAACTGTTTTTT
size: .; D: TRBD1; V: TRBV7-7; J: TRBJ1-3; CDR3: CASSPGVGGTGNTIYF; DNA: TGTGCCAGCAGCCCTGGTGTAGGGGGCACTGGAAACACCATATATTTT
size: .; D: .; V: TRBV7-3; J: TRBJ2-2; CDR3: CASSKGLAGMNTGELFF; DNA: TGTGCCAGCAGCAAAGGATTGGCGGGGATGAACACCGGGGAGCTGTTTTTT
size: .; D: .; V: TRBV6-5; J: TRBJ2-1; CDR3: CASSYSRDFNEQFF; DNA: TGTGCCAGCAGTTACTCGCGGGATTTCAATGAGCAGTTCTTC
size: .; D: .; V: TRBV28; J: TRBJ2-7; CDR3: CASRGTGDFSSYEQYF; DNA: TGTGCCAGCAGGGGTACAGGGGACTTTAGCTCCTACGAGCAGTACTTC
size: .; D: TRBD2; V: TRBV7-9; J: TRBJ2-7; CDR3: CASSPRRVLAANSYEQYF; DNA: TGTGCCAGCAGCCCGAGGCGGGTACTAGCGGCAAACTCCTACGAGCAGTACTTC
size: .; D: .; V: TRBV6-1; J: TRBJ1-6; CDR3: CASSESMGRNSPLHF; DNA: TGTGCCAGCAGTGAATCAATGGGCCGCAATTCACCCCTCCACTTT